This T cell receptor beta chain was sequenced in a study of blood T cell repertoires in COVID-19. About the research overall: Specimens from acute and convalescent COVID-19 originated in the United States, Italy and Spain. The analysed material was cDNA or gDNA that came from T cells, B-cell-depleted T cells, or PBMCs.

Original handling: Estimation of nucleated cell counts relied on the amplification of reference gene primers. Sequencing used immunoSEQ multiplex PCR; TCRdb keeps in-frame clones, though not all of them. The V and J calls and clone size come from that table; D and trimming were worked out from the DNA. This table has about 210,000 clones, 70% to 85% appearing once. The ends were cut back, 7 bases at V and 11 bases at J, with 13 bases in the middle. The V gene's germline CDR1 is SGHTS and CDR2 YDEGEE. The CDR3 extends over 11 amino acids. Sequencing used peripheral blood. This sequence originates from a man aged 50 or older with active or convalescent COVID-19. The rearrangement links TRBV5-8 to TRBJ2-4, with D unclear. The CDR3 region is CASPAIQFQYF. For the CDR3, the DNA is TGTGCCAGCCCCGCGATCCAATTTCAGTACTTC.